This T cell receptor (beta chain) was captured by sequencing in a study of blood T cell repertoires in COVID-19. Study in general: The samples span acute and convalescent COVID-19 from the United States, Italy and Spain.

Data came from immunoSEQ multiplex PCR; TCRdb stores just in-frame clones and leaves some out. The sample includes about 59,000 clones, 79% of them seen just once. The CDR3 is made up of 15 amino acids. CDR1 and CDR2 (germline): SGHTA, FQGNSA. The V and J ends lost 6 bases and 6 bases, in that order; junction bases with no gene match: 12. The clonotype comes from a man in his sixties with acute or convalescent COVID-19. Sequencing was done on a sample of peripheral blood. The chain employs TRBV7-2 and TRBJ2-3; 7 nucleotides agree with TRBD2. CDR3 in DNA: TGTGCCAGCAGTCGAACGGGAGACGGGGGGGATACGCAGTATTTT. As protein: CASSRTGDGGDTQYF.